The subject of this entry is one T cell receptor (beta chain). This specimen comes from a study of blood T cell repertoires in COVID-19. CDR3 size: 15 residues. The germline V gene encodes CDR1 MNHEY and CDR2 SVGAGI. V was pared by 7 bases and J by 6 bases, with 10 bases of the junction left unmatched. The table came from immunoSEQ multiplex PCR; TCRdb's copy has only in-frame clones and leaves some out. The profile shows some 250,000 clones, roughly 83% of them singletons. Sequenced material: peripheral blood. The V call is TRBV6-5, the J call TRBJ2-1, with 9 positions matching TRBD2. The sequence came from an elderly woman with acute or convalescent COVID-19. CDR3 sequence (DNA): TGTGCCAGCACCCCGAGAGCGGGGGGCCTCAATGAGCAGTTCTTC. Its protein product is CASTPRAGGLNEQFF.